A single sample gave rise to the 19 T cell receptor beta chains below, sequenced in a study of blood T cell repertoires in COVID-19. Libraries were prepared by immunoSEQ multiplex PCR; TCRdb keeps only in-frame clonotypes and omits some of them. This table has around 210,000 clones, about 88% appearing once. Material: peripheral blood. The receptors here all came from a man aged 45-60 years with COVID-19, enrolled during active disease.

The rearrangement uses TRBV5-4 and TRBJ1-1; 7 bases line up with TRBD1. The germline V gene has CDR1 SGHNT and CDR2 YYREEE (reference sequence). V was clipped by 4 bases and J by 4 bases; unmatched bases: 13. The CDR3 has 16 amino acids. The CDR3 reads CASSDGTVPWLTEAFF. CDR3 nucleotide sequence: TGTGCCAGCAGCGACGGGACAGTCCCCTGGCTCACTGAAGCTTTCTTT.

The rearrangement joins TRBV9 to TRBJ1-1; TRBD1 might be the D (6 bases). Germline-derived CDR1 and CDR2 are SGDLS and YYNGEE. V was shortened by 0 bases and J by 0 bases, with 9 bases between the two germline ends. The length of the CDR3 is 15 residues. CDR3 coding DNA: TGTGCCAGCAGCGTAGTTACAGGGTTGAACACTGAAGCTTTCTTT. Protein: CASSVVTGLNTEAFF.

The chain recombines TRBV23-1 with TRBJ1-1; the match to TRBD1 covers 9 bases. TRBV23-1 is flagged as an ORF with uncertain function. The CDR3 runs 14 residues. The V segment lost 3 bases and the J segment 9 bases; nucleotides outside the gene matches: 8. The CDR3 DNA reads TGCGCCAGCAGTCACAACAGGGGGCGCGTCAAAGCTTTCTTT. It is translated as CASSHNRGRVKAFF.

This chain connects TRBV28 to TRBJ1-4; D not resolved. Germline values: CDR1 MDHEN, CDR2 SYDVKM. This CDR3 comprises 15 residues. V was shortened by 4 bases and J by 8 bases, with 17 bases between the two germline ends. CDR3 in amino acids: CASSSGLLMLEKLFF. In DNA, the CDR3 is TGTGCCAGCAGTTCGGGGTTACTGATGCTAGAAAAACTGTTTTTT. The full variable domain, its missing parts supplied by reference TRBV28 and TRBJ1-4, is DVKVTQSSRYLVKRTGEKVFLECVQDMDHENMFWYRQDPGLGLRLIYFSYDVKMKEKGDIPEGYSVSREKKERFSLILESASTNQTSMYLCASSSGLLMLEKLFFGSGTQLSVL.

The CDR3 nucleotides are TGTGCCAGCAGCCCGGGACAGGGGAGCACCGGGGAGCTGTTTTTT. This translates into CASSPGQGSTGELFF. The genes are TRBV11-3 and TRBJ2-2, with TRBD1 matching 10 bases. Germline loops: CDR1 SGHNT, CDR2 YENEEA. This CDR3 spans 15 amino acids. The V segment lost 5 bases and the J segment 4 bases; nucleotides outside the gene matches: 4.

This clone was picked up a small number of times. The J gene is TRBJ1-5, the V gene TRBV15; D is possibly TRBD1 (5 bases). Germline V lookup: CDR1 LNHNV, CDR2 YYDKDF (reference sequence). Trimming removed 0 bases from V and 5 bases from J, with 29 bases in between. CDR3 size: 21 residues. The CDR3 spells CATSRDFRLGGTYPADQPQHF. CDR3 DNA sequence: TGTGCCACCAGCAGAGATTTCCGTTTGGGGGGGACCTACCCAGCGGATCAGCCCCAGCATTTT.

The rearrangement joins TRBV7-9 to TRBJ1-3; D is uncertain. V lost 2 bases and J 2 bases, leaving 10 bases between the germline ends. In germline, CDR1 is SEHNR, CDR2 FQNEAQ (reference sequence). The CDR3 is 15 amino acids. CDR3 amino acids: CASSLLPVTGNTIYF. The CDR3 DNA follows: TGTGCCAGCAGCTTACTGCCAGTTACTGGAAACACCATATATTTT.

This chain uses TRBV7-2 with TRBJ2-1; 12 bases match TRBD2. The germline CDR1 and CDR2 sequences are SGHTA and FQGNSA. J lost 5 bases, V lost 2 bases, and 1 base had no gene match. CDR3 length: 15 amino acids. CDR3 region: CASSLWTSGNNEQFF. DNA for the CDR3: TGTGCCAGCAGCTTATGGACTAGCGGGAACAATGAGCAGTTCTTC.

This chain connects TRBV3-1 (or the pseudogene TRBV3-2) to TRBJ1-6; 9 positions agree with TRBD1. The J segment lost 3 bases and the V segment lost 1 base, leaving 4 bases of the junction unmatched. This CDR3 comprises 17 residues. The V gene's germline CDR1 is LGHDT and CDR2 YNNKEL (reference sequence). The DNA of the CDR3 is TGTGCCAGCAGCCAAGGGGGACAGGGTCTCTATAATTCACCCCTCCACTTT. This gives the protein CASSQGGQGLYNSPLHF.

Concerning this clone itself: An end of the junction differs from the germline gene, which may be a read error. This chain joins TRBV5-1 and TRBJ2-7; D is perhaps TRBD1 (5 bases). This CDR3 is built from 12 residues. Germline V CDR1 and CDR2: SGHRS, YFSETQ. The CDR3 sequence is CASSLEWGPLDF. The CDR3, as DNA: TGCGCCAGCAGCTTGGAATGGGGCCCCCTGGACTTC.

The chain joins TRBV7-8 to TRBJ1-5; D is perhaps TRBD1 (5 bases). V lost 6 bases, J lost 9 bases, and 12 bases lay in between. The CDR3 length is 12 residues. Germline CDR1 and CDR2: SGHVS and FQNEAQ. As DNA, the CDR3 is TGTGCCAGCAGTCCAGCTCAGGGGCCCCAGCATTTT. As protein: CASSPAQGPQHF.

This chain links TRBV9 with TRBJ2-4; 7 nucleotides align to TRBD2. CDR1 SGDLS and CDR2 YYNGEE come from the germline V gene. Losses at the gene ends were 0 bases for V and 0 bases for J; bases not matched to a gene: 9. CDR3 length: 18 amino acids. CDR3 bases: TGTGCCAGCAGCGTAGGGACTAGTTCTTCCATAGCCAAAAACATTCAGTACTTC. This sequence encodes CASSVGTSSSIAKNIQYF.

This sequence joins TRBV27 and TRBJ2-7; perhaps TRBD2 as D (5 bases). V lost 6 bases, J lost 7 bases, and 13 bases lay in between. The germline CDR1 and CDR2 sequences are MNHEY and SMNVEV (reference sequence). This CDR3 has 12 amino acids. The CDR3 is CASSYTGYEQYF. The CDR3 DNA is TGTGCCAGCAGCTATACGGGGTATGAGCAGTACTTC.

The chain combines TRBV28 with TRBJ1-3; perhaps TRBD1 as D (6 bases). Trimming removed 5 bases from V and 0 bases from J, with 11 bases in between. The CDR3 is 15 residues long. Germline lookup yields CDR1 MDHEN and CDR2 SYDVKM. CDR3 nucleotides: TGTGCCAGCAGTCGGGACACCTCCTCTGGAAACACCATATATTTT. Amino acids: CASSRDTSSGNTIYF.

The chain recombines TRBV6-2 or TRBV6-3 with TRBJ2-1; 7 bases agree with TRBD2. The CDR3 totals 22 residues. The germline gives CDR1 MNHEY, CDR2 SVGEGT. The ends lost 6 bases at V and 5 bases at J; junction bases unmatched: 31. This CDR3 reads CASSPRSRRGLIESLNDNEQFF. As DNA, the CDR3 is TGTGCCAGCAGCCCACGTAGCCGGCGGGGGTTAATCGAATCTCTTAACGACAATGAGCAGTTCTTC.

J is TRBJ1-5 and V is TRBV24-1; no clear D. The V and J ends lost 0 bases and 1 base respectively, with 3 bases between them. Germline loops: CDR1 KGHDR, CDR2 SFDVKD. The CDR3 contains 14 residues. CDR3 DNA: TGTGCCACCAGTGATTTGCAAAGCAATCAGCCCCAGCATTTT. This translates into CATSDLQSNQPQHF.

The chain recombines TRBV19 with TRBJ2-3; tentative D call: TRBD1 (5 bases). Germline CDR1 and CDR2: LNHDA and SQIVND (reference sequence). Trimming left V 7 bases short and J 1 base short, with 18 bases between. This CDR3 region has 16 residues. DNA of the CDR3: TGTGCCAGTACCATATCCCCAGGGTTGGGCACAGATACGCAGTATTTT. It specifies CASTISPGLGTDTQYF.

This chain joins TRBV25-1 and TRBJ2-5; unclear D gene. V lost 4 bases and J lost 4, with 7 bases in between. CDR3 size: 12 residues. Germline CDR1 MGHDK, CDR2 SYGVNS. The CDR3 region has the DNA TGTGCCAGCAGTGGCTACAGAGAGACCCAGTACTTC. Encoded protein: CASSGYRETQYF.

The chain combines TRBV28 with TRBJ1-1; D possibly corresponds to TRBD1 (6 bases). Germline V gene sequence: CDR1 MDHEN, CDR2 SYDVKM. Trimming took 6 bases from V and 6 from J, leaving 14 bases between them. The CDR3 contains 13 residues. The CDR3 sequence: CASRHRVKAEAFF. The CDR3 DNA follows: TGTGCCAGCAGGCACAGGGTTAAGGCTGAAGCTTTCTTT.